Described below is a single T cell receptor beta chain sequence and its context. Its antigen is unknown. The sample originates from a study of T-cell reconstitution after alpha-beta-depleted transplantation in children. Findings and caveats of the study: High day-60 TCRbeta diversity in some patients came from surviving recipient T cells and thymic progenitors. Several hundred expanded graft clones reportedly gave rise to the alpha-beta T cells present about two months after transplant. When one year had passed after transplant, most T-cell counts and diversity came from newly produced T cells.

Preparation of the TCRbeta library involved a method that used unique molecular identifiers. TCRdb reprocessed the PCR reads with MiXCR, giving one entry per CDR3 protein. The table has about 610,000 distinct CDR3 sequences, 25% to 30% seen once. Sample: PBMCs, taken before TCRalphabeta/CD19-depleted stem cell transplant. The receptor was derived from a boy younger than two with Wiskott-Aldrich syndrome, due to receive a stem cell transplant.

For the CDR3, the DNA is TGTGCCAGCAGTAAACTGAACACTGAAGCTTTCTTT. Residues: CASSKLNTEAFF. J is TRBJ1-1 and V is TRBV12-3 or TRBV12-4; D not certain. There are 12 residues in the CDR3. The V end was cut by 5 bases, the J end by 0 bases, with 4 bases between.